What follows describes a single T cell receptor beta chain. The sample originates from a study of blood T cell repertoires in COVID-19. Study-level information: Both acute and convalescent COVID-19 samples were obtained from the United States, Italy and Spain. Sources were T cells, B-cell-depleted T cells, or PBMCs; the material itself was cDNA or gDNA.

In the original analysis: Counts of nucleated cells, estimated from reference gene primer amplification, were obtained. Profiled with immunoSEQ multiplex PCR; TCRdb holds only in-frame clones, not every one. V, J and clone size reflect that table, while D and trimming were determined from the DNA. The sample comprises about 240,000 clones, just under 85% of which are singletons, and around 9.6% rests with the top ten. This TCR came from a woman aged 80 or over with acute or convalescent COVID-19. Sequenced sample: peripheral blood.

The CDR3 DNA is TGTGCCAGCAGCTCCAGGGACAGACATGCCTATGGCTACACCTTC. Residues: CASSSRDRHAYGYTF. This rearrangement joins TRBV5-8 to TRBJ1-2, with 7 bases lining up with TRBD1. This CDR3 is built from 15 residues. J gave up 4 bases and V 3 bases, and 9 bases lay outside the gene matches. Germline CDR1 reads SGHTS; CDR2 reads YDEGEE.